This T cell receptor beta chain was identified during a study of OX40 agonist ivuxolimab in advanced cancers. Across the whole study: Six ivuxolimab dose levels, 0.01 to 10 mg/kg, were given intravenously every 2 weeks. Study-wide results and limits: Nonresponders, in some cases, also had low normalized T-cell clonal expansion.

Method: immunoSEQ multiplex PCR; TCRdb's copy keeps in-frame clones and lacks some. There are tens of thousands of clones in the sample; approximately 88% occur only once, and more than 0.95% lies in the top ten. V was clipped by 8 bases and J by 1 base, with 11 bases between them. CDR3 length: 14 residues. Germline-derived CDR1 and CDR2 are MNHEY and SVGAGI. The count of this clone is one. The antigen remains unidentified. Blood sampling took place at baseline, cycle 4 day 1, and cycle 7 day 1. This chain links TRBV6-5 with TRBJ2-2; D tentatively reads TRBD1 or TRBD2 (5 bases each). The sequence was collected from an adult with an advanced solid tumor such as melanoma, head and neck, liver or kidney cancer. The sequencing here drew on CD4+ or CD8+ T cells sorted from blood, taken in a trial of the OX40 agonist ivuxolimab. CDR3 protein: CASWGSGNTGELFF. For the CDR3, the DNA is TGTGCCAGCTGGGGGTCAGGGAACACCGGGGAGCTGTTTTTT.